This TCR beta chain was observed in a study of human T cells and chemical hapten exposure. Noted time point: patch test 3, about 24 weeks after DPC sensitization. Treatment defined: therapeutic diphenylcyclopropenone sensitization with weekly scalp DPC. Study conclusions and caveats: Versus controls, significantly more large CDR3 similarity clusters arose from expanded TCRs.

Details on this clonotype: The antigen is not known.

Original handling: Sampled TCR counts reached a median of roughly 100,000 per sample, with values ranging from 23,224 to 690,600. TCRdb called the RACE reads again in MiXCR, with one record for every CDR3 protein. These V and J calls rely on TCRdb rather than the paper's analysis. The sample has tens of thousands of distinct CDR3 sequences, 10% to 13% seen once. CDR1 is ENHRY, CDR2 SYGVKD, per germline. The CDR3 spans 15 residues. V shed 3 bases and J 5 bases; nucleotides not matched to a gene: 3. This chain joins TRBV10-3 and TRBJ2-5; 13 bases line up with TRBD2. The specimen comprised whole blood, sampled in connection with sensitization to the hapten diphenylcyclopropenone (DPC). This clonotype originated in a woman between 50 and 59 years old with alopecia areata. Some clones in this sample may be carry-over from other donors' samples. CDR3 protein: CAISDPLAGGETQYF. The CDR3 nucleotides are TGTGCCATCAGTGACCCACTAGCGGGAGGGGAGACCCAGTACTTC.